The following is a T cell receptor (beta chain) sequence with its context. The antigen remains undetermined. Germline V gene lookup returns CDR1 SNHLY and CDR2 FYNNEI. This CDR3 contains 13 residues. V shed 9 bases, J shed 8 bases, and the junction held 8 bases outside the gene matches. Documented treatment: oral pan-JAK inhibitor, 5-10 mg twice daily. Obtained from alopecia areata patients were lesional scalp punch biopsies along with peripheral blood. The sample originates from a study of CD8+ T cells in alopecia areata. Study-wide findings and caveats: In scalp and blood, many expanded lesional clones persisted during tofacitinib. Possibly as an HLA-related effect, TCR sharing across patients appeared less clear than in mice.

RNA, once extracted, was reverse transcribed into cDNA for use as the sequencing template. The table came from immunoSEQ multiplex PCR; TCRdb's copy has only in-frame clones and leaves some out. There are about 110,000 clones in the sample; about 60% occur only once, and 9% to 15% lies in the top ten. Sequencing was performed on CD8+ T cells sorted from blood, taken at week 24, from a patient treated with tofacitinib. The chain recombines TRBV2 with TRBJ2-1; TRBD1 agrees at 9 bases. The sequence came from a human donor with alopecia areata. The CDR3 bases are TGTGCCAGTTTATTGGACAGGGGTCATGAGCAGTTCTTC. Protein: CASLLDRGHEQFF.